Below, 17 T cell receptor beta chains from the same sample are listed, as sequenced in a study of Ad26.COV2.S vaccination and SARS-CoV-2 variants. The treatment here: some 20 received Ad26.COV2.S at low or high dose, single or two shots; 5 received placebo; per-sample allocation not given. Sampling took place 63 days after the first vaccine or placebo injection. Profiled with immunoSEQ multiplex PCR; TCRdb holds only in-frame clones, not every one. Among hundreds of thousands of clones listed, 70% to 90% were seen once. Sequences were derived from peripheral blood, sampled in a trial of Ad26.COV2.S vaccine versus placebo. All receptors come from a person between 18 and 65 years old who received the Ad26.COV2.S COVID-19 vaccine or a placebo.

This chain joins TRBV30 and TRBJ1-1, with 11 bases aligning to TRBD1. This CDR3 contains 14 residues. V was pared by 7 bases and J by 3 bases, with 7 bases of the junction left unmatched. The germline V gene encodes CDR1 GTSNPN and CDR2 SVGIG (reference sequence). CDR3 sequence: CAFRDRGSDTEAFF. DNA of the CDR3: TGTGCCTTCCGGGACAGGGGGTCGGACACTGAAGCTTTCTTT.

This chain links TRBV10-2 with TRBJ1-2; D unresolved. The CDR3 covers 13 residues. Germline-derived CDR1 and CDR2 are WSHSY and SAAADI. V lost 7 bases and J lost 1, with 10 bases in between. For the CDR3, the DNA is TGCGCCAGCAAACCAGAATTTAACTATGGCTACACCTTC. It codes for CASKPEFNYGYTF.

For this clone: Within the sample, other DNA sequences also encode this same CDR3. The chain recombines TRBV5-6 with TRBJ1-5; D gene uncertain. Germline CDR1 and CDR2: SGHDT and YYEEEE. V shed 4 bases and J shed 0 bases, with 5 bases lying between them. The CDR3 has 13 amino acids. The CDR3 DNA sequence: TGTGCCAGCAGCCGTAATAGCAATCAGCCCCAGCATTTT. Translating gives CASSRNSNQPQHF.

The genes are TRBV6-2 or TRBV6-3 and TRBJ2-1, with unresolved D. The germline V and J ends were trimmed by 2 bases and 5 bases, with 7 bases remaining between them. The CDR3 has 13 residues. Germline loops: CDR1 MNHEY, CDR2 SVGEGT. CDR3 sequence reads: CASSYVPNNEQFF. Here the CDR3 DNA reads TGTGCCAGCAGTTACGTCCCCAACAATGAGCAGTTCTTC.

The chain couples TRBV2 to TRBJ2-7; D might be TRBD1 (5 bases). CDR3 length equals 12 residues. From germline, CDR1 is SNHLY and CDR2 FYNNEI. V shed 6 bases and J shed 4 bases, with 10 bases lying between them. The CDR3 protein is CASSETGYEQYF. For the CDR3, the DNA is TGTGCCAGCAGCGAAACAGGTTACGAGCAGTACTTC.

The chain employs TRBV13 and TRBJ2-1; 13 bases are a match to TRBD2. From germline, CDR1 is PRHDT and CDR2 FYEKMQ (reference sequence). There are 16 residues in the CDR3. V trimming: 5 bases; J trimming: 4 bases; junction bases outside the gene matches: 5. Written as DNA, the CDR3 is TGTGCCAGCAGCCTGTGGACTAGCGGGGGATACAATGAGCAGTTCTTC. Translation gives CASSLWTSGGYNEQFF.

This chain links TRBV10-3 with TRBJ2-3; 11 bases fit TRBD2. This CDR3 comprises 14 residues. Germline CDR1 and CDR2: ENHRY and SYGVKD. Trimming removed 6 bases from V and 5 bases from J; junction bases left unmatched: 4. This CDR3 reads CAIRTGTSGDTQYF. The CDR3, as DNA: TGTGCCATCAGAACCGGGACTAGCGGAGATACGCAGTATTTT.

This sequence joins TRBV6-6 and TRBJ1-1; weak D call: TRBD1 (6 bases). The germline gives CDR1 MNHNY, CDR2 SVGAGI (reference sequence). The germline V and J ends were trimmed by 5 bases and 8 bases, with 12 bases remaining between them. The CDR3 is made up of 12 amino acids. The chain's CDR3 is CASSPGGTEAFF. Here the CDR3 DNA reads TGTGCCAGCAGTCCCGGGGGGACAGAAGCTTTCTTT.

The chain employs TRBV3-1 (or the pseudogene TRBV3-2) and TRBJ1-3; 9 bases map to TRBD1. This CDR3 has 16 residues. Trimming at V came to 1 base and at J to 1 base, leaving 2 bases not matched to a gene. Germline CDR1 is LGHDT and CDR2 is YNNKEL (reference sequence). CDR3 protein: CASSQGDRVSGNTIYF. CDR3 in DNA: TGTGCCAGCAGCCAAGGGGACAGGGTGTCTGGAAACACCATATATTTT.

The chain is built from TRBV27 and TRBJ2-7; 7 bases are a match to TRBD2. The germline CDR1 and CDR2 sequences are MNHEY and SMNVEV (reference sequence). CDR3 size: 15 residues. The ends lost 5 bases at V and 1 base at J; junction bases unmatched: 8. CDR3 in amino acids: CASSHSASGSYEQYF. DNA for the CDR3: TGTGCCAGCAGTCACTCCGCTAGCGGATCCTACGAGCAGTACTTC.

The V call is TRBV6-5, the J call TRBJ1-2, with 8 bases fitting TRBD1. The CDR3 consists of 15 residues. CDR1 is MNHEY, CDR2 SVGAGI, per germline. V was pared by 2 bases and J by 4 bases, with 6 bases of the junction left unmatched. The CDR3: CASSYGQGSGYGYTF. Here the CDR3 DNA reads TGTGCCAGCAGTTACGGACAGGGTAGTGGCTATGGCTACACCTTC.

The chain joins TRBV28 to TRBJ1-1; D is ambiguous. Trimming removed 11 bases at V and 1 base at J, with 11 bases between. The V gene's germline CDR1 is MDHEN and CDR2 SYDVKM. This CDR3 is 12 amino acids long. This chain's CDR3 is CASGETNTEAFF. CDR3 sequence (DNA): TGTGCCTCTGGCGAGACGAACACTGAAGCTTTCTTT.

V is TRBV7-9 and J is TRBJ2-5; possible D gene TRBD2, 6 bases. In germline, CDR1 is SEHNR, CDR2 FQNEAQ (reference sequence). Trimming pared 5 bases from V and 1 base from J, leaving 17 bases between. The CDR3 length is 16 residues. CDR3 nucleotides: TGTGCCAGCAGCAAAAGGGGATCCGGGGGCCAAGAGACCCAGTACTTC. It is translated as CASSKRGSGGQETQYF.

The J gene is TRBJ2-7, the V gene TRBV19; TRBD1 matches at 9 bases. The CDR3 has 15 amino acids. Trimming removed 7 bases from V and 3 bases from J; junction bases left unmatched: 10. Looked up from germline, CDR1 is LNHDA and CDR2 is SQIVND (reference sequence). The CDR3 DNA reads as TGTGCCAGTAACGGTCCGGGACAGGGTTTCTACGAGCAGTACTTC. The encoded protein is CASNGPGQGFYEQYF.

The CDR3 sequence: CASSLEGVTGVVGLGSGNTIYF. The CDR3 nucleotides are TGCGCCAGCAGCTTGGAAGGGGTTACAGGGGTAGTTGGCTTGGGCTCTGGAAACACCATATATTTT. The chain combines TRBV5-1 with TRBJ1-3; 7 bases fit TRBD1. The CDR3 covers 22 residues. The V and J ends lost 0 bases and 0 bases, in that order; junction bases with no gene match: 21. Germline CDR1 is SGHRS and CDR2 is YFSETQ. Supplemented by reference TRBV5-1 and TRBJ1-3, the full variable domain reads KAGVTQTPRYLIKTRGQQVTLSCSPISGHRSVSWYQQTPGQGLQFLFEYFSETQRNKGNFPGRFSGRQFSNSRSEMNVSTLELGDSALYLCASSLEGVTGVVGLGSGNTIYFGEGSWLTVV.

This sequence joins TRBV19 and TRBJ1-6; D gene uncertain. CDR3 length: 15 residues. Trimming cost V 3 bases and J 0 bases, with 6 bases left between them. The germline gives CDR1 LNHDA, CDR2 SQIVND (reference sequence). In DNA, the CDR3 is TGTGCCAGTAGTATCTACAGCTCCTATAATTCACCCCTCCACTTT. The encoded protein is CASSIYSSYNSPLHF.

The chain has TRBV7-2 and TRBJ2-3; D remains unclear. The germline V gene encodes CDR1 SGHTA and CDR2 FQGNSA. The CDR3 covers 14 residues. Between the trimmed V and J ends, which lost 3 bases and 6 bases, there was a span of 13 bases. The CDR3 sequence is CASSLSDWSDTQYF. The CDR3 DNA sequence: TGTGCCAGCAGCTTGTCCGACTGGTCGGATACGCAGTATTTT.